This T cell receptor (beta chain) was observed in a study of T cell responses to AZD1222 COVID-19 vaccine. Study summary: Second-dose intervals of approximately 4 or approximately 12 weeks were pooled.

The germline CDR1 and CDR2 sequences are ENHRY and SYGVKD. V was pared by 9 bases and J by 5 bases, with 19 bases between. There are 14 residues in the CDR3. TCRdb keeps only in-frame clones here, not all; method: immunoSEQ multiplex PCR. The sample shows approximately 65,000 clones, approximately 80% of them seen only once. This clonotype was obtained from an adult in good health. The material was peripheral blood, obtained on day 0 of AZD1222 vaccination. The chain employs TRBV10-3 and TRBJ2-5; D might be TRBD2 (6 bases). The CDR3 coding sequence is TGTGCCATATGCCGGGACTCAGGATCTGAGACCCAGTACTTC. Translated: CAICRDSGSETQYF.